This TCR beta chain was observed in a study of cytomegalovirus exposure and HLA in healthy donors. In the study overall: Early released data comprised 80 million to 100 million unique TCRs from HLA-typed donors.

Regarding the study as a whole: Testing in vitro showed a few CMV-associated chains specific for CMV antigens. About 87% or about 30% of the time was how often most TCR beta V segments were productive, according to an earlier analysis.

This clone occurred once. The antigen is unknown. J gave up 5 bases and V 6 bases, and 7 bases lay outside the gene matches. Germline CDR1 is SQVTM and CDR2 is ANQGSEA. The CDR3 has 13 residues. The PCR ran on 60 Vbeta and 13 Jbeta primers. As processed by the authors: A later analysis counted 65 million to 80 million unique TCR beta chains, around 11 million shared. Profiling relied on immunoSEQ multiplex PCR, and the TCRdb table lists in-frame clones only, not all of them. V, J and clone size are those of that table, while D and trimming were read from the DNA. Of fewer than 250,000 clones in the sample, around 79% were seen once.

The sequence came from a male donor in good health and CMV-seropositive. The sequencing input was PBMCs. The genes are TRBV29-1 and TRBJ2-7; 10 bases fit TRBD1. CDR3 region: CSVMDRGGNEQYF. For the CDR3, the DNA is TGCAGCGTCATGGACAGGGGGGGAAACGAGCAGTACTTC.